This TCR beta chain was captured in a study of vaccination and CD4 T cells after COVID-19. The wider study: The convalescent population consisted of six males and four females, two of whom were of Hispanic ethnicity. For post-vaccine samples, collection took place a median about 70 days after dose two, ranging from 14 to 241. Post-COVID samples had a sampling time that fell a median around 100 days after diagnosis (range 35 to 161).

This clonotype was detected only a few times. Via MiXCR, TCRdb re-called the PCR reads, giving one row per CDR3 protein. The table records tens of thousands of distinct CDR3 sequences, about 60% of them present only once. The CDR3 loop spans 15 amino acids. Trimming removed 5 bases at V and 9 bases at J, with 22 bases between. CDR1 and CDR2 (germline): SGHTA, FQGTGA. Dates of PCR positivity, March to December 2020, preceded the US Alpha, Beta and Delta variants. The chain has TRBV7-3 and TRBJ1-1, with D unresolved. Sequenced material: CD4+ T cells from blood, taken before SARS-CoV-2 vaccination. This clonotype was sampled from a human donor who had recovered from COVID-19. The CDR3 DNA sequence: TGTGCCAGCAGCACCGGCGACGGTCGATCGACTAAAGCTTTCTTT. This gives the protein CASSTGDGRSTKAFF.